The clone carrying this T cell receptor beta chain appeared once. The antigen remains unidentified. Sequencing was limited to surgery cases with top T cell transcript signatures in brain tissue. Before surgery, patients took at least one anti-epileptic drug. These data are taken from a study of brain T cells in children with intractable seizures. Broader study findings: HCMV serostatus was not known, and viral specificity came from CDR3 similarity only. Pre-surgery blood may have been undersampled, hiding some clones.

The V end lost 7 bases, the J end lost 0 bases, and 10 bases lay between the germline ends. The CDR3 totals 14 residues. Germline CDR1 reads LNHDA; CDR2 reads SQIVND (reference sequence). Measured with immunoSEQ multiplex PCR; TCRdb has only the in-frame clones, and not every one. The sample has tens of thousands of clones; around 93% are singletons. The source of this sequence is a boy less than two years old with tuberous sclerosis and intractable seizures. The specimen was peripheral blood, collected at surgery. The chain carries TRBV19 and TRBJ1-5; D remains ambiguous. The chain's CDR3 is CASKSPYSNQPQHF. Here the CDR3 DNA reads TGTGCCAGTAAATCACCTTATAGCAATCAGCCCCAGCATTTT. The full variable domain, with the rest looked up from reference TRBV19 and TRBJ1-5, is DGGITQSPKYLFRKEGQNVTLSCEQNLNHDAMYWYRQDPGQGLRLIYYSQIVNDFQKGDIAEGYSVSREKKESFPLTVTSAQKNPTAFYLCASKSPYSNQPQHFGDGTRLSIL.